This T cell receptor beta chain was identified during a study of cytomegalovirus exposure and HLA in healthy donors. Notes on the study in general: One later analysis, an examination of the 100 to 150 validation repertoires, found that first-cohort TCR clusters tended to co-occur in them. Specificity for CMV antigens was confirmed in vitro for a few of the CMV-associated chains. As was reported, the classifier diagnosed cytomegalovirus status with high specificity and sensitivity. Cytomegalovirus association was assigned to more than 150 TCR beta chains.

About this clone: Its antigen is not identified.

This CDR3 comprises 16 residues. CDR1 is MNHEY, CDR2 SVGAGI, per germline. Trimming shortened V by 0 bases and J by 4 bases, and 13 bases separated the two germline ends. Libraries were prepared by immunoSEQ multiplex PCR; TCRdb keeps only in-frame clonotypes and omits some of them. The sample holds more than 85,000 clones, 88% seen once. The chain links TRBV6-5 to TRBJ1-5; possibly TRBD1 for D (6 bases). Material: PBMCs. The sequence derives from a woman between 18 and 29 years old in good health and CMV-seronegative. The CDR3 bases are TGTGCCAGCAGTTACTCCGCGGACAGCCTTAATCAGCCCCAGCATTTT. Translation: CASSYSADSLNQPQHF.